This T cell receptor beta chain appears in the sequencing data of a study of chemoradiotherapy in HPV16-positive cancers. Study-level results: Only two HPV16-positive patients supplied the functional HPV-specificity definition. Better recurrence-free survival went with HPV-responsive T-cell expansion in HPV16-positive patients.

Repertoires were sampled repeatedly during chemoradiotherapy. Using immunoSEQ multiplex PCR, the repertoire was profiled, and TCRdb retains in-frame clones only, with some absent. This sample has about 7,900 clones, with 80% found just once. A few counts support this clone. Its specificity is unknown. Collection took place from a patient who underwent chemoradiotherapy. The TCR sequence derives from a human donor with HPV-associated anogenital cancer.

The CDR3 DNA reads TGTGCCAGCAGTGAAAATTTACGAGGGCACGAGCAGTACTTC. This sequence encodes CASSENLRGHEQYF. V usage is TRBV2 and J usage is TRBJ2-7, with D perhaps matching TRBD2 (5 bases). The CDR3 runs 14 residues. From germline, CDR1 is SNHLY and CDR2 FYNNEI. Trimming took off 2 bases at V and 5 bases at J, with 13 bases between the two ends.